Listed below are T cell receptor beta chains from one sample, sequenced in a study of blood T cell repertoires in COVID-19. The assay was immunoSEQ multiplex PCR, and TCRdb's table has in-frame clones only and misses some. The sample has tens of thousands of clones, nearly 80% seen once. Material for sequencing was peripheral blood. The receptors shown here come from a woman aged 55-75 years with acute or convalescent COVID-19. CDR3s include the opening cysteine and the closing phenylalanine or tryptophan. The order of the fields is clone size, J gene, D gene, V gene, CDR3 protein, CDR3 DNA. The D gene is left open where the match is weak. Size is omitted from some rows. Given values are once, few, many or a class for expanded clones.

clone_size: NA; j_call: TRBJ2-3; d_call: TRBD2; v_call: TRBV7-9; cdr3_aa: CASRRSSGYTDTQYF; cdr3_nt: TGTGCCAGCAGACGATCTAGCGGCTACACAGATACGCAGTATTTT
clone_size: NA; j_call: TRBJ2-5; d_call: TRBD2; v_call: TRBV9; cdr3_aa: CASSVAGGAVETQYF; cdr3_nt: TGTGCCAGCAGCGTAGCCGGGGGGGCCGTAGAGACCCAGTACTTC
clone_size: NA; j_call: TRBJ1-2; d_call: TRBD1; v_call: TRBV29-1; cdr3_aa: CSVEDRGYGYTF; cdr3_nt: TGCAGCGTGGAGGACAGGGGCTATGGCTACACCTTC
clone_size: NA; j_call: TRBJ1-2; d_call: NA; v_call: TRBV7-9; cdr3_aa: CASSLGVQEGYGYTF; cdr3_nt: TGTGCCAGCAGCTTAGGGGTTCAGGAGGGGTATGGCTACACCTTC
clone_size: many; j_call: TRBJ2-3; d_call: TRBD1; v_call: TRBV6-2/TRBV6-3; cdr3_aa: CASSETGGAPDTQYF; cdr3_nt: TGTGCCAGCAGCGAGACAGGGGGCGCCCCGGATACGCAGTATTTT
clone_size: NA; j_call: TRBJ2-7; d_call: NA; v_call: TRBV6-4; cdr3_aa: CASSDPREANEQYF; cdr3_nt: TGTGCCAGCAGTGACCCCAGGGAGGCAAACGAGCAGTACTTC
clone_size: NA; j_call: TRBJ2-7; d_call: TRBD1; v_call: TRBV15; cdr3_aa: CATSSSRIGLGQGTTYEQYF; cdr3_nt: TGTGCCACCAGCAGTTCTCGTATTGGCCTCGGACAGGGTACAACCTACGAGCAGTACTTC
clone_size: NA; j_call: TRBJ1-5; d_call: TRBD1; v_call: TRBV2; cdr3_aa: CASSRDRVSQPQHF; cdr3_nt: TGTGCCAGCTCACGGGACAGGGTAAGTCAGCCCCAGCATTTT
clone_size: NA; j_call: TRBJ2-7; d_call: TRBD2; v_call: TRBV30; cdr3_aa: CAWSQGGKDEQYF; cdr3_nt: TGTGCCTGGAGTCAGGGAGGGAAGGACGAGCAGTACTTC
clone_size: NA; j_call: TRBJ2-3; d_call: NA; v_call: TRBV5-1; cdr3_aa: CASSPEVVRGTDTQYF; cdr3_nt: TGCGCCAGCAGCCCGGAGGTGGTCCGAGGCACAGATACGCAGTATTTT
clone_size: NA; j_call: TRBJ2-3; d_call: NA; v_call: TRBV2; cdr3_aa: CARSLPLGTTRPQESTDTQYF; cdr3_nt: TGTGCCAGATCGCTCCCCTTGGGGACAACGAGACCTCAGGAAAGCACAGATACGCAGTATTTT
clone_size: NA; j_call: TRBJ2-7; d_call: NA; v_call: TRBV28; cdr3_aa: CASSFPWGARYEQYF; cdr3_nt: TGTGCCAGCAGTTTCCCTTGGGGCGCCCGGTACGAGCAGTACTTC
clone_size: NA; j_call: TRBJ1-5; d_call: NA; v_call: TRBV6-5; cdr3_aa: CASSNGVGQPQHF; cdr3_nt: TGTGCCAGCAGCAACGGGGTCGGTCAGCCCCAGCATTTT
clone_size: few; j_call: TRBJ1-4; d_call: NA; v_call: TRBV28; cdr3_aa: CASSFRNSWEKLFF; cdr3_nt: TGTGCCAGCAGTTTCCGGAACAGCTGGGAAAAACTGTTTTTT
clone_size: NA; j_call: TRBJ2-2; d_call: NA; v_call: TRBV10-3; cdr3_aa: CAITGGDTGELFF; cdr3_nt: TGTGCCATCACGGGGGGCGACACCGGGGAGCTGTTTTTT
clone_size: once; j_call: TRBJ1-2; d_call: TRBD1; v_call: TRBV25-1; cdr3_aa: CASSESTGENYGYTF; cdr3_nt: TGTGCCAGCAGTGAATCTACAGGGGAAAACTATGGCTACACCTTC
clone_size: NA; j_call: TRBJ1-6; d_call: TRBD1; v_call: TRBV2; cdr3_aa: CASSEAGTGVGSPLHF; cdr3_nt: TGTGCCAGCAGTGAAGCCGGGACAGGGGTGGGGTCACCCCTCCACTTT
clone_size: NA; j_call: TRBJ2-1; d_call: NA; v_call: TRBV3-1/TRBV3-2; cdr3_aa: CASSQDSPSGAAYNEQFF; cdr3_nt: TGTGCCAGCAGCCAAGATTCCCCTTCAGGGGCGGCCTACAATGAGCAGTTCTTC
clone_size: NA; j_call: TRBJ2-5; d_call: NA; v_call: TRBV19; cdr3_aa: CASSMGDNSVRETQYF; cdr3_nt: TGTGCCAGTAGTATGGGCGACAACTCAGTCCGAGAGACCCAGTACTTC
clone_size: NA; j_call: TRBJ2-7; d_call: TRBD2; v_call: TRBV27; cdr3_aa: CASRRVGGAWDEQYF; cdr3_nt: TGTGCCAGCCGGCGGGTCGGGGGGGCCTGGGACGAGCAGTACTTC
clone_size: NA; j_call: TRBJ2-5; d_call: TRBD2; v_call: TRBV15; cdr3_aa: CATSRVPAGGQETQYF; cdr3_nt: TGTGCCACCAGCAGAGTCCCAGCGGGGGGACAAGAGACCCAGTACTTC
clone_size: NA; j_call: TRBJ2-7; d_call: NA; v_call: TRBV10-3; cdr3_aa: CAISDRTSYEQYF; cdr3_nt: TGTGCCATCAGTGATCGGACATCCTACGAGCAGTACTTC
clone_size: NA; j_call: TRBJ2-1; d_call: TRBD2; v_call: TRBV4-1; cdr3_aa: CASSQPRLAGGPGSYNEQFF; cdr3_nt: TGCGCCAGCAGCCAACCGAGACTAGCGGGGGGGCCGGGGTCCTACAATGAGCAGTTCTTC
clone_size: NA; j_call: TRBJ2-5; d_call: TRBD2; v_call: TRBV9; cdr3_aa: CASSLTPTSGGAQETQYF; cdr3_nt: TGTGCCAGCAGCCTCACTCCTACTAGCGGGGGGGCCCAAGAGACCCAGTACTTC
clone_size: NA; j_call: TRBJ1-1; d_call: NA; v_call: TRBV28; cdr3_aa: CASSLGGRDTEAFF; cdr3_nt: TGTGCCAGCAGTTTGGGGGGACGGGACACTGAAGCTTTCTTT
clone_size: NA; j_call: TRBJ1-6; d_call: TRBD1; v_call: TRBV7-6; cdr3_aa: CASSRGQGNGSPLHF; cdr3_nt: TGTGCCAGCAGCCGCGGACAGGGAAACGGTTCACCCCTCCACTTT
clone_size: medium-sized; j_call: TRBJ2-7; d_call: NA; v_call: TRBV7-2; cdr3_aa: CASKWWRGRTGQYF; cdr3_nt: TGTGCCAGCAAGTGGTGGAGGGGCAGGACCGGGCAGTACTTC
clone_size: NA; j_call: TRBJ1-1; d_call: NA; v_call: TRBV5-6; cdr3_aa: CASSLRTVGLNTEAFF; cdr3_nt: TGTGCCAGCAGCCTCCGGACGGTGGGGCTGAACACTGAAGCTTTCTTT
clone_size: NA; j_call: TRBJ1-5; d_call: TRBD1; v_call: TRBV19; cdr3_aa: CASTPGTAGYGNQPQHF; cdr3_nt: TGTGCCAGCACCCCCGGGACAGCCGGGTACGGGAATCAGCCCCAGCATTTT